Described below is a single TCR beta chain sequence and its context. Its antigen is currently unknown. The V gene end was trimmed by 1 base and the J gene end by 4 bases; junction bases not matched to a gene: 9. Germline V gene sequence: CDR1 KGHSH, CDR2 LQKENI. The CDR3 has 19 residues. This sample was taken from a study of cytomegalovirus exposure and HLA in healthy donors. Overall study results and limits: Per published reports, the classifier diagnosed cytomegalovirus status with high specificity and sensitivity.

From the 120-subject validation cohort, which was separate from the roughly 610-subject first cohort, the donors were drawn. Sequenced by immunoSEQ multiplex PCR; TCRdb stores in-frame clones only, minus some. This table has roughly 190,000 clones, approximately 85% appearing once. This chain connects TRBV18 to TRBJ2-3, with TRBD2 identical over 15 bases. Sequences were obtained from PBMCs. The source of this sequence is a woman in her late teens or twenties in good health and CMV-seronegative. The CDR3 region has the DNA TGTGCCAGCTCACCACGGACTAGCGGGGGGGCCAAATTGGCAGATACGCAGTATTTT. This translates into CASSPRTSGGAKLADTQYF.